By frequency in the sample, the clone carrying this T cell receptor beta chain is large (0.1 to 1%). Its antigen is not identified. Study outcomes and limitations: Greatest tumor Treg TCR overlap was with tumor naive CD4+ cells. The TCR gene usage of tumor memory CD4+ T cells clustered together with blood and lymph node memory CD4+ cells and with lymph node naive CD4+ cells.

Adaptor-ligated barcode primers were used to amplify TRBV12-4/TRBJ1-2 clonotypes. TCRdb reanalysed the multiplex PCR reads using MiXCR and keeps one entry per CDR3 protein. Recorded for this sample: 70 or so distinct CDR3 sequences. This CDR3 contains 14 residues. V was pared by 6 bases and J by 6 bases, with 8 bases of the junction left unmatched. This sequence originates from a female donor with breast cancer. This chain joins TRBV12-3 or TRBV12-4 and TRBJ1-2; 9 bases match TRBD1. The sequenced material came from naive CD4+ T cells sorted from blood. As for subset: naive CD4+ T cells, CD4+CD45RA+CD25-. The CDR3 DNA reads TGTGCCAGCAGAGCCGGGACAGGGAGCCATGGCTACACCTTC. The encoded protein is CASRAGTGSHGYTF.